This entry concerns a single T cell receptor beta chain. With random hexamers, reverse transcription was performed on roughly 0.45 to 1 ug of RNA. TCRdb re-derived calls from the immunoSEQ multiplex PCR reads in MiXCR, one entry per CDR3 protein. The top ten hold around 0.12% of the sample, which has more than 150,000 distinct CDR3 sequences, approximately 95% seen once. Germline CDR1 and CDR2: SGHRS and YFSETQ. Between the trimmed V and J ends, which lost 3 bases and 4 bases, there was a span of 11 bases. This CDR3 region has 14 residues. This entry belongs to a study of CD8 T cells in Susac syndrome.

This clonotype originated in a human donor with Susac syndrome. Sequencing used CD4+ T cells from PBMCs. The rearrangement uses TRBV5-1 and TRBJ1-3; D is uncertain. This CDR3 reads CASSSATDGNTIYF. The DNA for the CDR3 is TGCGCCAGCAGCTCGGCTACTGACGGAAACACCATATATTTT.